This TCR beta chain was identified in a study of blood T cell repertoires in COVID-19. The wider study: COVID-19 samples, acute and convalescent, were from the United States, Italy and Spain. Sources were T cells, B-cell-depleted T cells, or PBMCs; the material itself was cDNA or gDNA.

Original processing methods: Nucleated cell counts were estimated from reference gene primer amplification. The data were produced by immunoSEQ multiplex PCR, yet TCRdb's version contains in-frame clones alone and is incomplete. V and J calls and clone size are as listed in that table; D and trimming were resolved from the DNA. Counted here are roughly 100,000 clones, roughly 79% occurring once; the ten biggest clones make up around a tenth. The V end was cut by 4 bases, the J end by 7 bases, with 14 bases between. The length of the CDR3 is 14 residues. The V gene's germline CDR1 is SGHTA and CDR2 FQGTGA.

This chain joins TRBV7-3 and TRBJ2-1, with D perhaps matching TRBD2 (5 bases). The sample consisted of peripheral blood. The sequence was collected from a woman at least 80 years old with acute or convalescent COVID-19. CDR3 amino acids: CASSYDSAGNEQFF. The CDR3 region has the DNA TGTGCCAGCAGCTATGACTCTGCGGGTAATGAGCAGTTCTTC. Variable domain in full (rest from reference TRBV7-3 and TRBJ2-1): GAGVSQTPSNKVTEKGKYVELRCDPISGHTALYWYRQSLGQGPEFLIYFQGTGAADDSGLPNDRFFAVRPEGSVSTLKIQRTERGDSAVYLCASSYDSAGNEQFFGPGTRLTVL.